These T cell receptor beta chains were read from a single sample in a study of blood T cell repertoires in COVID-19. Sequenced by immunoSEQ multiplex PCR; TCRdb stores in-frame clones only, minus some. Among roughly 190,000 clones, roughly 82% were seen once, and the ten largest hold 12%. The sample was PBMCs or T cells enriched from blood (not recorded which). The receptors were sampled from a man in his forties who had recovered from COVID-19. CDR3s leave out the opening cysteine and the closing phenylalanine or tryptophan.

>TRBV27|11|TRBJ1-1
ASSSTGFVEAF
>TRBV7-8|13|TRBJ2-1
ASSLMGAAGNEQF
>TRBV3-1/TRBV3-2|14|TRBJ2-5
ASSQGRGSGEETQY
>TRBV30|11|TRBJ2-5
AWAGGSQETQY
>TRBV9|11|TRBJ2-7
ASSPNRGYEQY
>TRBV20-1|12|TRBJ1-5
SASNNRGEQPQH
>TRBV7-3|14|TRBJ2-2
ASSLFPRGPTGELF
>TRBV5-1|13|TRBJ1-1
ASSLGGGLNTEAF
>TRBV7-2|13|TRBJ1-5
ASSLAPGSNQPQH
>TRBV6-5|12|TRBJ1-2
ASSYSNTGYGYT
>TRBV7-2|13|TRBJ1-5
ASSLGGQGFQPQH
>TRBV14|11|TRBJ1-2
ASSQRGYWGYT
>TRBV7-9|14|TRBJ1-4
ASSLAPGQGGEKLF
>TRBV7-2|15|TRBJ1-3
ASSLGTGGLSGNTIY
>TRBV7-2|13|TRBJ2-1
ASSSGLHSYNEQF
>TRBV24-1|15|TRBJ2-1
ATSDRWSSGSYGEQF
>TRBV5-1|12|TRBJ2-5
ASSFYSSQETQY
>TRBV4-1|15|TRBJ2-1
ASSQDVVAGRYNEQF
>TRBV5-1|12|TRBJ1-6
ASSQDRESSPLH
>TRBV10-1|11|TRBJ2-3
ASSESRGLVRY
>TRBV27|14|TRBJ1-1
ASSFLGQGAYTEAF
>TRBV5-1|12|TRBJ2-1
ASSLRDTHNEQF
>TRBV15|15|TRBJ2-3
ATSRGLAGVSTDTQY
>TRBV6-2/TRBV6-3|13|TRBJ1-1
ASSYPRAGFTEAF
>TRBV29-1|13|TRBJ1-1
SVAQPSPMNTEAF
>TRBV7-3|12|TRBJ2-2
ASSPRGLPGELF
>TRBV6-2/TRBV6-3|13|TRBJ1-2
ASSDYRQGASGYT
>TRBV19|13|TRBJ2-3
ASSMSGVRAYTQY
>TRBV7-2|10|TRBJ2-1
ASSLMRYEQF
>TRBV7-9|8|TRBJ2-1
ASSTNEQF
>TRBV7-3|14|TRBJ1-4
ASSLGGRGTNEKLF
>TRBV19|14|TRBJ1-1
ASSNPIRTPNTEAF
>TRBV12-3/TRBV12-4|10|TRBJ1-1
ASRDGRDEAF
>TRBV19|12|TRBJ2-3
ASSIGFGTDTQY
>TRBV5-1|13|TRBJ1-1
ASKGREGMNTEAF
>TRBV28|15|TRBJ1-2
ASSLGQGLTRNYGYT
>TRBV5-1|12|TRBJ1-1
ASRGDSSNTEAF